This T cell receptor beta chain was identified in a study of CD8+ T cells in alopecia areata. Study results and limitations: The study found tofacitinib significantly decreased scalp clonality and expanded CD8+ clones among the top 100. Resident alphabeta T-cell populations of normal skin are likewise subject to sequencing in scalp samples.

This clone was recorded a few times. The target antigen is unknown. Treatment indicated: oral pan-JAK inhibitor, 5-10 mg twice daily. Researchers gathered lesional scalp punch biopsies and peripheral blood from patients with alopecia areata. Trimming cost V 10 bases and J 7 bases, with 19 bases left between them. This CDR3 region has 13 residues. Germline CDR1 and CDR2: MNHNY and SVGAGI (reference sequence). Reverse transcription of extracted RNA yielded cDNA, which provided the sequencing template. Only in-frame clones appear in the TCRdb table, and some are missing; sequencing was by immunoSEQ multiplex PCR. The data show about 200,000 clones, with more than 45% seen just once and 1.5% to 2% held by the top ten.

The origin of this receptor is a human donor with alopecia areata. The rearrangement joins TRBV6-6 to TRBJ1-2, with no clear D. Sequenced material: CD4+ T cells sorted from blood, taken at week 4, from a patient treated with tofacitinib. CDR3 in DNA: TGTGCCATCTCCCATGGGGAGGTTGGTGGCTACACCTTC. Amino acid sequence: CAISHGEVGGYTF.